This T cell receptor (beta chain) was identified during a study of blood T cell repertoires in COVID-19. Trimming took off 7 bases at V and 0 bases at J, with 22 bases between the two ends. This CDR3 region has 19 residues. Germline values: CDR1 MNHEY, CDR2 SMNVEV (reference sequence). The repertoire was sequenced with immunoSEQ multiplex PCR; TCRdb's copy has only in-frame clones and lacks some. The sample contains 200,000 to 250,000 clones, nearly 90% of which appear only once. The genes are TRBV27 and TRBJ1-6; no firm D call. The sample was PBMCs or T cells enriched from blood (not recorded which). The receptor was derived from a man aged 25 to 40 who had been exposed to COVID-19. The CDR3 loop reads CASNGSGSGRSSYNSPLHF. CDR3 sequence (DNA): TGTGCCAGCAACGGGAGTGGGAGTGGGAGGAGCTCCTATAATTCACCCCTCCACTTT.